Reported below is one T cell receptor beta chain. The time point denotes: newly diagnosed GD, antithyroid drugs for less than 3 months. The authors made the TCR library using RNA they extracted from PBMCs. Building of the TCR beta libraries involved iRepertoire HTBI primers and Arm-PCR of CDR3 regions. One entry per CDR3 protein results from TCRdb running MiXCR on the multiplex PCR reads. The sample has hundreds of thousands of distinct CDR3 sequences, 16% seen once. This sample stems from a study of regulatory T cells in long-lasting Graves disease. This CDR3 region has 16 residues. Germline trimming cut 7 bases from V and 5 bases from J; bases unmatched to any gene: 16. Germline V gene sequence: CDR1 LGHDT, CDR2 YNNKEL (reference sequence). These sequences were also reported in another study, on T cells in Graves' hyperthyroidism and ophthalmopathy. Turning to that study: Uncontrolled infection, other autoimmune disease, pregnancy or lactation excluded patients.

This sample comprised peripheral blood mononuclear cells (PBMCs), obtained at new diagnosis, from a patient treated with antithyroid drugs. The chain is built from TRBV3-1 and TRBJ1-1, with 7 bases matching TRBD1. This receptor was identified in a woman in her 30s with Graves disease. The CDR3: CASTDSGGAVKTEAFF. The CDR3 DNA is TGTGCCAGCACAGATTCAGGGGGGGCGGTAAAAACTGAAGCTTTCTTT.